This record concerns one T cell receptor (beta chain) sequence. Its antigen is as yet unknown. This record comes from a study of monozygotic twins with inflammatory bowel disease. Study outcomes and limitations: Results did not support any single strong IBD-associated signal or clonotype.

Each TCR library consumed 3,000 to 3,500 ng of total RNA. TCRdb reanalyzed the 5' RACE reads and collapses them to one entry per CDR3 protein, without DNA. The listing records 400,000 or so distinct CDR3 sequences. Whole blood that had not undergone T cell sorting provided the isolated total RNA. The origin of this receptor is a human donor with ulcerative colitis or Crohn's disease, or a healthy co-twin of an affected twin (not recorded which). Material for sequencing was blood.

CDR3 sequence: CASSLTRASYNEQFF. The J gene is TRBJ2-1, the V gene TRBV3-1; TCRdb gives TRBD1 as the D gene, but with no DNA this cannot be confirmed. This CDR3 region has 15 residues. CDR1 and CDR2 (germline): LGHDT, YNNKEL (reference sequence).